The 26 T cell receptor beta chains below come from one sample, sequenced in a study of cytomegalovirus exposure and HLA in healthy donors. The PCR ran on 60 Vbeta and 13 Jbeta primers. Sequenced by immunoSEQ multiplex PCR; TCRdb stores in-frame clones only, minus some. The sample records about 150,000 clones, roughly 70% being singletons. Material: PBMCs. These receptors were obtained from a woman under 30 in good health and CMV-seropositive.

With respect to this clone: Mismatch with germline at one junction end may stem from a read error. The chain joins TRBV7-3 to TRBJ2-3, with a weak D call TRBD2 (7 bases). The CDR3 runs 14 residues. The V gene's germline CDR1 is SGHTA and CDR2 FQGTGA. CDR3 coding DNA: TGTTCCAGCAGCTTGCGCGGGGGCGGTGATACGCAGTATTTT. Translation: CSSSLRGGGDTQYF. Supplemented by reference TRBV7-3 and TRBJ2-3, the full variable domain reads GAGVSQTPSNKVTEKGKYVELRCDPISGHTALYWYRQSLGQGPEFLIYFQGTGAADDSGLPNDRFFAVRPEGSVSTLKIQRTERGDSAVYLCSSSLRGGGDTQYFGPGTRLTVL.

J is TRBJ1-5 and V is TRBV7-2, with D possibly matching TRBD1 (6 bases). Deletions cut 0 bases from V and 9 bases from J, with 9 bases between. The CDR3 contains 13 residues. The germline CDR1 and CDR2 sequences are SGHTA and FQGNSA. CDR3 in DNA: TGTGCCAGCAGCTTAGCAGGGGGGGGGCCCCAGCATTTT. Protein: CASSLAGGGPQHF.

The CDR3 sequence: CASNKYTDTQYF. CDR3 DNA: TGTGCCAGCAATAAATACACAGATACGCAGTATTTT. The chain carries TRBV5-4 and TRBJ2-3, with D uncertain. Trimming shortened V by 6 bases and J by 2 bases, and 7 bases separated the two germline ends. The CDR3 has 12 amino acids. The germline CDR1 and CDR2 sequences are SGHNT and YYREEE (reference sequence).

V gene TRBV18 combines with J gene TRBJ1-2; D perhaps matches TRBD1 (6 bases). CDR3 size: 14 residues. V lost 6 bases and J 5 bases, leaving 16 bases between the germline ends. Germline CDR1 and CDR2: KGHSH and LQKENI. CDR3 in DNA: TGTGCCAGCTCTATGGACAGTCACCCTTATGGCTACACCTTC. As protein: CASSMDSHPYGYTF.

The CDR3 reads CASSRLWGVNEKLFF. The CDR3 bases are TGTGCCAGCTCCCGACTTTGGGGGGTTAATGAAAAACTGTTTTTT. V gene TRBV18 combines with J gene TRBJ1-4; tentative D call: TRBD1 (5 bases). Per the germline V gene, CDR1 is KGHSH and CDR2 is LQKENI. V lost 6 bases, J lost 4 bases, and 15 bases lay in between. This CDR3 has 15 residues.

There are a few counts of this clone. The rearrangement joins TRBV7-2 to TRBJ2-7; tentative D call: TRBD1 (5 bases). V lost 0 bases and J 6 bases, leaving 9 bases between the germline ends. CDR3 length equals 13 residues. Germline assignment: CDR1 SGHTA and CDR2 FQGNSA. The CDR3 sequence: CASSLALRGEQYF. The CDR3 coding sequence is TGTGCCAGCAGCTTAGCGCTAAGGGGCGAGCAGTACTTC.

The chain employs TRBV7-6 and TRBJ2-2; D not certain. CDR3 length: 14 amino acids. Germline V CDR1 and CDR2: SGHVS, FNYEAQ. The V and J ends lost 1 base and 4 bases respectively, with 7 bases between them. Written as DNA, the CDR3 is TGTGCCAGCAGCTTAGTTGGCAGCACCGGGGAGCTGTTTTTT. Protein: CASSLVGSTGELFF.

The chain is built from TRBV10-3 and TRBJ2-3; 9 bases are a match to TRBD1. Germline loops: CDR1 ENHRY, CDR2 SYGVKD. V lost 6 bases to trimming and J lost 0 bases; unmatched junction nucleotides: 16. The CDR3 totals 19 residues. The CDR3 DNA reads as TGTGCCATCAGCCGCCAATTGCGAGCGACAGGGGGAAGCACAGATACGCAGTATTTT. It is translated as CAISRQLRATGGSTDTQYF.

This chain connects TRBV19 to TRBJ2-5, with D possibly TRBD2 on 7 matching bases. The CDR3 sequence is 17 residues long. V shed 5 bases and J shed 2 bases, with 21 bases lying between them. Germline CDR1 is LNHDA and CDR2 is SQIVND (reference sequence). CDR3 sequence reads: CASSPSDSGVNQETQYF. CDR3 bases: TGTGCCAGTAGTCCCTCGGACAGCGGGGTAAATCAAGAGACCCAGTACTTC. Looking up the rest from reference TRBV19 and TRBJ2-5 gives the full variable domain: DGGITQSPKYLFRKEGQNVTLSCEQNLNHDAMYWYRQDPGQGLRLIYYSQIVNDFQKGDIAEGYSVSREKKESFPLTVTSAQKNPTAFYLCASSPSDSGVNQETQYFGPGTRLLVL.

This chain joins TRBV7-6 and TRBJ2-2; the match to TRBD1 covers 8 bases. V dropped 3 bases and J dropped 4; count of bases not matched to a gene: 7. The CDR3 has 16 residues. Germline values: CDR1 SGHVS, CDR2 FNYEAQ. Here the CDR3 reads CASSLARTGPTGELFF. The CDR3, as DNA: TGTGCCAGCAGCTTGGCCAGGACAGGGCCCACCGGGGAGCTGTTTTTT.

For this clone: Other DNA sequences in this sample translate to the same CDR3. The V gene is TRBV7-3, the J gene TRBJ2-1; D possibly corresponds to TRBD1 (6 bases). V gave up 6 bases and J gave up 3 bases, with 9 bases separating them. Germline assignment: CDR1 SGHTA and CDR2 FQGTGA. The CDR3 is 13 amino acids. The CDR3 bases are TGTGCCAGCAGTCTACAGGGCTACAATGAGCAGTTCTTC. Its protein product is CASSLQGYNEQFF.

This chain uses TRBV14 with TRBJ2-5; possible D gene TRBD1, 6 bases. Trimming removed 1 base from V and 5 bases from J, with 8 bases in between. Germline V CDR1 and CDR2: SGHDN, FVKESK. This CDR3 is built from 13 residues. CDR3 region: CASSQARGETQYF. In nucleotides, the CDR3 is TGTGCCAGCAGCCAAGCCAGGGGCGAGACCCAGTACTTC.

The chain has TRBV20-1 and TRBJ1-1; D is unclear. Trimming took 8 bases from V and 0 from J, leaving 7 bases between them. From germline, CDR1 is DFQATT and CDR2 SNEGSKA (reference sequence). This CDR3 has 11 amino acids. The CDR3 region is CSSHVNTEAFF. In DNA form, the CDR3 reads TGCAGTTCACATGTGAACACTGAAGCTTTCTTT.

The J gene is TRBJ2-7, the V gene TRBV7-9; weak D call: TRBD2 (5 bases). The CDR3 sequence is 12 residues long. V was pared by 4 bases and J by 6 bases, with 10 bases between. Germline V gene data show CDR1 as SEHNR and CDR2 as FQNEAQ (reference sequence). The CDR3 nucleotides read TGTGCCAGCAGCTACTTGAGCGGCGAGCAGTACTTC. This codes for CASSYLSGEQYF.

The rearrangement links TRBV29-1 to TRBJ2-7; weak D call: TRBD2 (5 bases). This CDR3 spans 13 amino acids. The germline V gene encodes CDR1 SQVTM and CDR2 ANQGSEA. The V gene lost 4 bases and the J gene lost 3 bases, with 13 bases spanning the gap. In nucleotides, the CDR3 is TGCAGCGTTGCACACGGGGTGGACTACGAGCAGTACTTC. Protein sequence: CSVAHGVDYEQYF.

The V and J genes are TRBV5-4 and TRBJ2-7; 8 bases match TRBD1. This CDR3 has 14 residues. Germline assignment: CDR1 SGHNT and CDR2 YYREEE (reference sequence). With V trimmed by 6 bases and J by 4 bases, 9 bases remained unmatched. CDR3 DNA sequence: TGTGCCAGCACCTTCACAGGGGGGAATTACGAGCAGTACTTC. This encodes CASTFTGGNYEQYF.

The genes are TRBV9 and TRBJ2-7; D unresolved. In germline, CDR1 is SGDLS, CDR2 YYNGEE. V was trimmed by 2 bases and J by 6 bases, leaving 15 bases between them. This CDR3 is built from 14 residues. This CDR3 reads CASSVDMEFGEQYF. DNA of the CDR3: TGTGCCAGCAGCGTTGACATGGAATTCGGCGAGCAGTACTTC.

V gene TRBV5-6 combines with J gene TRBJ2-3, with D maybe TRBD1 (5 bases). CDR3 length equals 14 residues. Germline CDR1 is SGHDT and CDR2 is YYEEEE. The germline V and J ends were trimmed by 0 bases and 2 bases, with 7 bases remaining between them. The CDR3 region is CASSLGQTTDTQYF. The CDR3, as DNA: TGTGCCAGCAGCTTGGGACAGACCACAGATACGCAGTATTTT.

The genes are TRBV30 and TRBJ2-2; tentative D call: TRBD2 (6 bases). CDR1 and CDR2 (germline): GTSNPN, SVGIG (reference sequence). The CDR3 is 13 residues long. V lost 4 bases and J 8 bases, leaving 14 bases between the germline ends. The CDR3 protein is CAWNAGIGGELFF. Here the CDR3 DNA reads TGTGCCTGGAATGCGGGGATAGGAGGGGAGCTGTTTTTT.

V and J are TRBV27 and TRBJ2-5; 8 positions agree with TRBD1. CDR1 and CDR2 from the germline V gene are MNHEY and SMNVEV (reference sequence). The CDR3 is made up of 14 amino acids. The V segment lost 2 bases and the J segment 5 bases; nucleotides outside the gene matches: 4. For the CDR3, the DNA is TGTGCCAGCAGTTTAGGCAGGGGGCGGGAGACCCAGTACTTC. This codes for CASSLGRGRETQYF.

This clone was observed a single time. The genes are TRBV5-4 and TRBJ2-5; 7 bases are shared with TRBD1. The J call is doubtful: the DNA matches TRBJ2-7 better. The germline V gene has CDR1 SGHNT and CDR2 YYREEE (reference sequence). CDR3 size: 14 residues. The CDR3 DNA sequence: TGTGCCAGCAGCTGGACAGGCTCCCCCTTCGAGCAGTACTTC. Translated, it gives CASSWTGSPFEQYF.

The chain carries TRBV18 and TRBJ1-1; TRBD1 matches at 7 bases. Germline V gives CDR1 KGHSH, CDR2 LQKENI. Trimming cost V 2 bases and J 0 bases; bases outside gene matches: 3. The CDR3 has 15 residues. The CDR3 DNA is TGTGCCAGCTCACCAGGGACAGTGGTGAACACTGAAGCTTTCTTT. Translation gives CASSPGTVVNTEAFF.

This clone was observed a handful of times. This sequence joins TRBV5-4 and TRBJ1-4, with 11 nucleotides matching TRBD1. Losses at the gene ends were 2 bases for V and 8 bases for J; bases not matched to a gene: 5. CDR1 SGHNT and CDR2 YYREEE come from the germline V gene (reference sequence). CDR3 size: 15 residues. CDR3 nucleotides: TGTGCCAGCAGCTTAGAGGGGGACAGGGGGGAAAAACTGTTTTTT. Protein product: CASSLEGDRGEKLFF.

CDR3 sequence: CASSIEGGSGANVLTF. The CDR3 coding sequence is TGTGCCAGTAGTATAGAAGGGGGCTCTGGGGCCAACGTCCTGACTTTC. V and J are TRBV19 and TRBJ2-6, with a tentative D call TRBD1 (6 bases). The CDR3 sequence is 16 residues long. Germline CDR1 and CDR2: LNHDA and SQIVND (reference sequence). V was shortened by 0 bases and J by 0 bases, with 6 bases between the two germline ends. Drawing the rest from reference TRBV19 and TRBJ2-6, the complete variable domain is DGGITQSPKYLFRKEGQNVTLSCEQNLNHDAMYWYRQDPGQGLRLIYYSQIVNDFQKGDIAEGYSVSREKKESFPLTVTSAQKNPTAFYLCASSIEGGSGANVLTFGAGSRLTVL.

This clone was counted a few times. The chain links TRBV6-4 to TRBJ2-1; D not certain. Germline loops: CDR1 MRHNA, CDR2 SNTAGT. V was shortened by 0 bases and J by 7 bases, with 10 bases between the two germline ends. This CDR3 spans 14 amino acids. The CDR3 sequence is CASSDSNAVNEQFF. The CDR3 DNA is TGTGCCAGCAGTGACTCGAATGCGGTGAATGAGCAGTTCTTC.

V gene TRBV27 combines with J gene TRBJ1-2; possibly TRBD1 for D (5 bases). Germline CDR1 is MNHEY and CDR2 is SMNVEV (reference sequence). This CDR3 has 15 residues. V shed 4 bases and J shed 4 bases, with 16 bases lying between them. This chain's CDR3 is CASSSYGGIGYGYTF. CDR3 DNA: TGTGCCAGCAGTTCCTATGGGGGGATCGGCTATGGCTACACCTTC.